These 20 T cell receptor beta chains originate from one sample sequenced in a study of monozygotic twins with inflammatory bowel disease. No DNA is given; TCRdb re-called the 5' RACE reads and lists each CDR3 protein once. Its table lists approximately 210,000 distinct CDR3 sequences. Material for sequencing was blood. The receptors stem from a human donor with ulcerative colitis or Crohn's disease, or a healthy co-twin of an affected twin (not recorded which).

The V gene is TRBV12-3 or TRBV12-4, the J gene TRBJ1-2; there is no DNA to check the TCRdb D call of TRBD1. The CDR3 loop spans 12 amino acids. The CDR3 here is CASRGTGVGYTF.

The CDR3 region is CAQEGGTDTQYF. V usage is TRBV30 and J usage is TRBJ2-3. CDR1 is GTSNPN and CDR2 is SVGIG in the germline V gene (reference sequence). The CDR3 runs to 12 residues.

V usage is TRBV5-1 and J usage is TRBJ2-7. The CDR3 extends over 11 amino acids. CDR1 and CDR2 from the germline V gene are SGHRS and YFSETQ. CDR3 protein: CASSLESEQYF.

The chain uses TRBV27 and TRBJ1-1; TCRdb's D call, TRBD1, is unchecked because there is no DNA. CDR1 and CDR2 from the germline V gene are MNHEY and SMNVEV (reference sequence). This CDR3 region has 14 residues. The CDR3 loop is CASRRGGWGPEAFF.

This chain links TRBV4-2 with TRBJ2-2; the D call from TCRdb, TRBD1, cannot be confirmed without DNA. Germline V gives CDR1 LGHNA, CDR2 YNFKEQ. The CDR3 contains 17 residues. This chain's CDR3 is CASSQDPPGGAIGELFF.

J is TRBJ2-5 and V is TRBV5-1; TCRdb outputs TRBD2, but without DNA this stays unchecked. The CDR3 is 15 residues long. CDR1 and CDR2 (germline): SGHRS, YFSETQ. The chain's CDR3 is CASSFGTSGDETQYF. The entire variable domain, with the rest obtained from reference TRBV5-1 and TRBJ2-5, is as follows: KAGVTQTPRYLIKTRGQQVTLSCSPISGHRSVSWYQQTPGQGLQFLFEYFSETQRNKGNFPGRFSGRQFSNSRSEMNVSTLELGDSALYLCASSFGTSGDETQYFGPGTRLLVL.

This chain's CDR3 is CASSPDRGRETQYF. This chain links TRBV7-2 with TRBJ2-5; TCRdb indicates TRBD1, and absent DNA this call remains unverified. Germline CDR1 is SGHTA and CDR2 is FQGNSA. The CDR3 covers 14 residues.

The chain joins TRBV2 to TRBJ2-1. CDR1 is SNHLY and CDR2 is FYNNEI in the germline V gene. This CDR3 region has 12 residues. This CDR3 is CASRDLADEQFF.

V is TRBV27 and J is TRBJ1-2; the D call from TCRdb, TRBD1, cannot be confirmed without DNA. Germline V lookup: CDR1 MNHEY, CDR2 SMNVEV (reference sequence). The CDR3 extends over 15 amino acids. The CDR3 sequence is CASSSPGQGAYGYTF.

The chain joins TRBV30 to TRBJ2-1; the D call of TRBD1 rests on TCRdb alone, since no DNA is present to check it. CDR1 and CDR2 (germline): GTSNPN, SVGIG (reference sequence). The CDR3 is 12 amino acids. CDR3 amino acids: CAWSPQANEQFF.

V usage is TRBV19 and J usage is TRBJ2-1; TCRdb's assignment of TRBD1 cannot be checked, as there is no DNA. The CDR3 runs 16 residues. Germline CDR1 reads LNHDA; CDR2 reads SQIVND (reference sequence). This chain's CDR3 is CASSPPTGASYNEQFF. Full variable domain (missing parts from reference TRBV19 and TRBJ2-1): DGGITQSPKYLFRKEGQNVTLSCEQNLNHDAMYWYRQDPGQGLRLIYYSQIVNDFQKGDIAEGYSVSREKKESFPLTVTSAQKNPTAFYLCASSPPTGASYNEQFFGPGTRLTVL.

The chain joins TRBV5-1 to TRBJ1-2; absent DNA, TCRdb's TRBD1 call cannot be checked. The germline V gene encodes CDR1 SGHRS and CDR2 YFSETQ. The CDR3 sequence is 14 residues long. CDR3 amino acids: CASSSGTVNYGYTF.

The gene calls are TRBV6-1 and TRBJ1-1. The CDR3 spans 14 residues. CDR1 MNHNS and CDR2 SASEGT come from the germline V gene. The CDR3 here is CASSELAQGTEAFF.

The V and J genes are TRBV3-1 and TRBJ1-4. Looked up from germline, CDR1 is LGHDT and CDR2 is YNNKEL (reference sequence). This CDR3 is 11 amino acids long. CDR3 residues: CASSQSEKLFF.

J is TRBJ2-5 and V is TRBV7-2; TCRdb names TRBD1, which stays unverified in the absence of DNA. This CDR3 region has 16 residues. CDR1 is SGHTA, CDR2 FQGNSA, per germline. This CDR3 reads CASSLGGGYSQETQYF.

This chain links TRBV12-3 or TRBV12-4 with TRBJ1-1. The CDR3 consists of 11 residues. The CDR3 sequence is CASSFLDGAFF.

The chain has TRBV28 and TRBJ1-4; TCRdb designates TRBD1, a call that cannot be tested without DNA. CDR1 is MDHEN, CDR2 SYDVKM, per germline. The CDR3 is 17 residues long. CDR3 protein: CASRAKGEYATNEKLFF.

The chain uses TRBV12-3 or TRBV12-4 and TRBJ1-5. The CDR3 runs to 14 residues. CDR3 region: CASSFGQAVQPQHF.

The chain recombines TRBV7-6 with TRBJ2-1. Germline V gene lookup returns CDR1 SGHVS and CDR2 FNYEAQ. This CDR3 has 15 amino acids. CDR3 residues: CASSLEDSPYNEQFF.

The CDR3 reads CASSSTGREAFF. The chain couples TRBV7-9 to TRBJ1-1. Germline values: CDR1 SEHNR, CDR2 FQNEAQ (reference sequence). This CDR3 is 12 amino acids long.